A selection of T cell receptor beta chains follows, all from one sample in a study of blood T cell repertoires in COVID-19. Sequencing was performed with immunoSEQ multiplex PCR; in TCRdb, only in-frame clones are kept and a portion is missing. The sample consists of roughly 330,000 clones, about 90% of them appearing once. The sequenced material came from PBMCs or T cells enriched from blood (not recorded which). These TCRs come from a woman in her 30s who had recovered from COVID-19. CDR3s include the opening cysteine and the closing phenylalanine or tryptophan. The order of the fields is clone size, D gene, J gene, V gene, CDR3 protein, CDR3 DNA. The D gene is left open where the match is weak. Size tells how often a clone was seen (once, few, many) or the class of an expanded clone, and some rows leave it out.

>NA|NA|TRBJ1-2|TRBV30
CAWSPGIRYGYTF
TGTGCCTGGAGTCCCGGGATTCGGTATGGCTACACCTTC
>NA|TRBD2|TRBJ2-2|TRBV2
CASSEGLAGGTGELFF
TGTGCCAGCAGTGAGGGACTAGCGGGAGGAACCGGGGAGCTGTTTTTT
>NA|NA|TRBJ2-7|TRBV27
CASGSRVDEQYF
TGTGCCAGCGGGAGCCGGGTCGACGAGCAGTACTTC
>NA|NA|TRBJ1-5|TRBV30
CAWSVQTGTQPQHF
TGTGCCTGGAGTGTACAAACAGGGACTCAGCCCCAGCATTTT
>once|NA|TRBJ2-7|TRBV15
CATSRDQSRLRREQYF
TGTGCCACCAGCAGAGATCAGTCCAGGTTGAGGAGGGAGCAGTACTTC
>NA|TRBD2|TRBJ2-1|TRBV7-9
CASSDTGTSGYNEQFF
TGTGCCAGCAGCGATACCGGGACTAGCGGTTACAATGAGCAGTTCTTC
>NA|NA|TRBJ1-2|TRBV19
CASSIAGRANYGYTF
TGTGCCAGTAGTATAGCCGGGAGGGCTAACTATGGCTACACCTTC
>once|TRBD2|TRBJ2-1|TRBV5-1
CASSLAPASGGAPNEQFF
TGCGCCAGCAGCTTGGCCCCGGCTAGCGGGGGGGCCCCCAATGAGCAGTTCTTC
>once|TRBD1|TRBJ1-5|TRBV7-9
CASSWDRGPFSNQPQHF
TGTGCCAGCAGCTGGGACAGGGGGCCCTTTAGCAATCAGCCCCAGCATTTT
>NA|TRBD1|TRBJ1-1|TRBV6-5
CASSYSTQGDTEAFF
TGTGCCAGCAGTTACTCGACACAGGGGGACACTGAAGCTTTCTTT
>NA|NA|TRBJ1-3|TRBV5-1
CASSLNPRDTIYF
TGCGCCAGCAGCTTGAATCCTCGAGACACCATATATTTT
>NA|TRBD1|TRBJ1-1|TRBV11-2
CASSLARGLYTEAFF
TGTGCCAGCAGCTTAGCCAGGGGGCTGTACACTGAAGCTTTCTTT
>NA|NA|TRBJ2-7|TRBV11-3
CASRGQGHLYEQYF
TGTGCCAGCAGGGGTCAGGGACACCTTTACGAGCAGTACTTC
>NA|TRBD1|TRBJ2-7|TRBV4-2
CASSHPYKDLTGGVIYEQYF
TGTGCCAGCAGCCACCCCTATAAGGACCTGACAGGGGGTGTAATCTACGAGCAGTACTTC
>NA|NA|TRBJ1-5|TRBV18
CASSPEGNQPQHF
TGTGCCAGCTCACCCGAGGGTAATCAGCCCCAGCATTTT
>NA|NA|TRBJ2-5|TRBV5-1
CASSLRQGQETQYF
TGCGCCAGCAGCTTGCGCCAGGGCCAAGAGACCCAGTACTTC
>NA|NA|TRBJ2-3|TRBV2
CASSESGPAVLEGTDTQYF
TGTGCCAGCAGTGAGAGCGGTCCAGCGGTTCTAGAGGGCACAGATACGCAGTATTTT
>NA|NA|TRBJ1-1|TRBV18
CASSPNWANTEAFF
TGTGCCAGCTCACCAAACTGGGCCAACACTGAAGCTTTCTTT
>NA|NA|TRBJ1-1|TRBV7-3
CASSLDRNTEAFF
TGTGCCAGCAGCCTAGATAGAAACACTGAAGCTTTCTTT
>NA|NA|TRBJ1-1|TRBV13
CASSLAGDTEAFF
TGTGCCAGCAGCTTAGCGGGGGACACTGAAGCTTTCTTT
>NA|TRBD1|TRBJ2-1|TRBV7-2
CASSPPGQPSYNEQFF
TGTGCCAGCAGCCCCCCGGGACAGCCCTCCTACAATGAGCAGTTCTTC
>NA|TRBD1|TRBJ2-3|TRBV2
CASRPGTGGTDTQYF
TGTGCCAGCAGGCCCGGGACAGGGGGCACAGATACGCAGTATTTT
>few|TRBD2|TRBJ2-3|TRBV6-1
CASSELAGADTQYF
TGTGCCAGCAGTGAACTAGCGGGGGCAGATACGCAGTATTTT
>NA|NA|TRBJ1-1|TRBV18
CASSPGQTLNTEAFF
TGTGCCAGCTCACCAGGACAGACACTGAACACTGAAGCTTTCTTT
>NA|TRBD1|TRBJ1-2|TRBV6-6
CASSPEVPDREINGYTF
TGTGCCAGCAGTCCCGAAGTGCCCGACAGGGAGATTAATGGCTACACCTTC
>NA|NA|TRBJ2-3|TRBV5-1
CASSLVGLPDTQYF
TGCGCCAGCAGCTTGGTGGGCCTCCCAGATACGCAGTATTTT
>NA|NA|TRBJ2-5|TRBV5-5
CASSGPFQETQYF
TGTGCCAGCAGCGGGCCATTCCAAGAGACCCAGTACTTC
>NA|TRBD1|TRBJ2-7|TRBV30
CAYRDRGTYEQYF
TGTGCCTACCGGGACAGGGGAACCTACGAGCAGTACTTC
>NA|NA|TRBJ2-1|TRBV24-1
CATSDLTSQGQEQFF
TGTGCCACCAGTGATTTAACGTCGCAGGGGCAAGAGCAGTTCTTC
>NA|NA|TRBJ2-2|TRBV3-1/TRBV3-2
CASSQEPGYTGELFF
TGTGCCAGCAGCCAAGAGCCGGGTTACACCGGGGAGCTGTTTTTT
>NA|NA|TRBJ1-1|TRBV25-1
CASSESNRVAEAFF
TGTGCCAGCAGTGAATCGAACAGGGTGGCTGAAGCTTTCTTT
>NA|TRBD2|TRBJ2-1|TRBV3-1/TRBV3-2
CASSPSKRLAGWEGAYNEQFF
TGTGCCAGCAGCCCCTCCAAACGACTAGCGGGGTGGGAAGGGGCCTACAATGAGCAGTTCTTC
>NA|NA|TRBJ1-6|TRBV25-1
CASGGGGASPLHF
TGTGCCAGCGGCGGGGGTGGGGCCTCACCCCTCCACTTT
>NA|TRBD2|TRBJ2-3|TRBV18
CASSPLLAGGLGSSTDTQYF
TGTGCCAGCTCACCACTACTAGCGGGGGGGCTCGGATCTAGCACAGATACGCAGTATTTT
>NA|NA|TRBJ2-7|TRBV12-3/TRBV12-4
CASSLGPGYEQYF
TGTGCCAGCAGTTTAGGCCCGGGCTACGAGCAGTACTTC
>NA|NA|TRBJ1-5|TRBV7-9
CASSLEPTGNSNQPQHF
TGTGCCAGCAGCTTAGAACCCACAGGTAATAGCAATCAGCCCCAGCATTTT
>NA|NA|TRBJ1-3|TRBV18
CASSLAGMAGNTIYF
TGTGCCAGCTCACTAGCCGGGATGGCTGGAAACACCATATATTTT
>NA|NA|TRBJ2-2|TRBV15
CATSRVMQTGELFF
TGTGCCACCAGCAGAGTTATGCAGACCGGGGAGCTGTTTTTT
>once|TRBD2|TRBJ2-1|TRBV19
CASMPLGLADGEQFF
TGTGCCAGTATGCCCCTGGGACTAGCCGATGGTGAGCAGTTCTTC
>NA|NA|TRBJ1-2|TRBV7-2
CASSLVSRDYGYTF
TGTGCCAGCAGCTTAGTATCCAGGGACTATGGCTACACCTTC
>NA|NA|TRBJ1-4|TRBV5-1
CASSFWGGLEEKLFF
TGCGCCAGCAGCTTTTGGGGGGGTCTTGAGGAAAAACTGTTTTTT
>NA|NA|TRBJ1-2|TRBV19
CASSIDPGGSSGYTF
TGTGCCAGTAGTATAGACCCGGGAGGATCCTCTGGCTACACCTTC
>NA|NA|TRBJ1-2|TRBV6-5
CASSQQGWDGYTF
TGTGCCAGCAGCCAACAGGGATGGGATGGCTACACCTTC
>NA|TRBD1|TRBJ1-1|TRBV6-6
CASSYGQAGTEAFF
TGTGCCAGCAGTTATGGACAGGCGGGGACTGAAGCTTTCTTT
>NA|NA|TRBJ2-2|TRBV2
CASSGVRDTTNTGELFF
TGTGCCAGCAGTGGGGTCCGAGACACGACCAACACCGGGGAGCTGTTTTTT
>NA|TRBD1|TRBJ2-7|TRBV3-1/TRBV3-2
CASSQDRGTAFLYEQYF
TGTGCCAGCAGCCAAGATAGAGGGACAGCGTTTTTGTACGAGCAGTACTTC
>NA|NA|TRBJ1-1|TRBV10-3
CAISEILGDVTEAFF
TGTGCCATCAGTGAGATCTTAGGGGATGTGACTGAAGCTTTCTTT
>NA|TRBD1|TRBJ1-1|TRBV6-1
CASRGQGAGTEAFF
TGTGCCAGCAGGGGACAGGGGGCGGGCACTGAAGCTTTCTTT
>NA|TRBD2|TRBJ2-3|TRBV29-1
CSVGGFSGGGTDTQYF
TGCAGCGTTGGAGGGTTTAGCGGGGGGGGCACAGATACGCAGTATTTT
>NA|NA|TRBJ1-1|TRBV21-1
CASSKGGRGRPMNTEAFF
TGTGCCAGCAGCAAAGGGGGTCGGGGGAGGCCCATGAACACTGAAGCTTTCTTT
>NA|NA|TRBJ1-5|TRBV13
CASSLGRVENSNQPQHF
TGTGCCAGCAGCTTAGGCCGGGTAGAGAATAGCAATCAGCCCCAGCATTTT
>NA|TRBD1|TRBJ1-2|TRBV6-5
CASSRDRGDYGYTF
TGTGCCAGCAGTCGGGACAGGGGAGACTATGGCTACACCTTC